This T cell receptor beta chain is from a study of blood T cell repertoires in COVID-19. Study summary: COVID-19 samples from acute and convalescent phases originated in the United States, Italy and Spain. PBMCs, B-cell-depleted T cells, or T cells were the source of the cDNA or gDNA that made up the material.

Sequencing used immunoSEQ multiplex PCR; TCRdb keeps in-frame clones, though not all of them. There are about 250,000 clones in the sample; 86% occur only once, and around 1.7% lies in the top ten. Germline CDR1 reads MDHEN; CDR2 reads SYDVKM. V lost 5 bases, J lost 1 base, and 8 bases lay in between. This CDR3 contains 13 residues. The source is a man aged 35-49 years who had recovered from COVID-19. The V and J genes are TRBV28 and TRBJ2-5; perhaps TRBD2 as D (6 bases). The sample comprised PBMCs or T cells enriched from blood (not recorded which). CDR3 nucleotide sequence: TGTGCCAGCAGTCTTAGCGGCCAAGAGACCCAGTACTTC. It encodes CASSLSGQETQYF.